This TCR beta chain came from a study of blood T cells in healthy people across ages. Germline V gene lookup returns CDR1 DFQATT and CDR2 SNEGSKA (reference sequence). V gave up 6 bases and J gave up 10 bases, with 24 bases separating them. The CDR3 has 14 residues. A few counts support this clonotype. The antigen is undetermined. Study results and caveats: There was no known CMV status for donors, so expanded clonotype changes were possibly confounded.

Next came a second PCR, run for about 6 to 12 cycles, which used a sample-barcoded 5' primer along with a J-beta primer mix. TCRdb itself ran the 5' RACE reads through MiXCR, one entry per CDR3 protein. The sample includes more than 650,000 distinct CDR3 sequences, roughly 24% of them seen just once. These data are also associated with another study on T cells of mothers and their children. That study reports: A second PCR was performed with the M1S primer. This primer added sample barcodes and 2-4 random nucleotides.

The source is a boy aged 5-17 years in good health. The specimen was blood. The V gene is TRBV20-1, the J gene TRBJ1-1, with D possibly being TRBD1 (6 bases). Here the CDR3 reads CSAHNRDHSLGAFF. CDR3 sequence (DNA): TGCAGTGCCCACAACAGGGACCATTCGTTAGGAGCTTTCTTT.